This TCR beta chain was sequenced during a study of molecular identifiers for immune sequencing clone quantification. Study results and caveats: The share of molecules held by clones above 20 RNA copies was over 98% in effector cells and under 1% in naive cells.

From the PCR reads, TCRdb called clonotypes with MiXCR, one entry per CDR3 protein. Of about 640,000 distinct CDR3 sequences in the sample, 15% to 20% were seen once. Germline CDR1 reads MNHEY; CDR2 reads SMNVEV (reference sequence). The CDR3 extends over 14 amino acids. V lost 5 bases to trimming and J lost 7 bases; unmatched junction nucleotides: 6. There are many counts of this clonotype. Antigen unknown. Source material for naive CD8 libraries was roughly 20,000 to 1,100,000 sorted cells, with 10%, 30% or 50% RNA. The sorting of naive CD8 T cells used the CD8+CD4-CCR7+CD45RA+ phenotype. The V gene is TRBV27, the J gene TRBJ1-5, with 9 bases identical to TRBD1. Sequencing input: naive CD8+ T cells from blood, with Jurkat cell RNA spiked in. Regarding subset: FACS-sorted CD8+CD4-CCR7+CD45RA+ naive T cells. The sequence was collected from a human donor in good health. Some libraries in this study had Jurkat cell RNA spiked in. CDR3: CASSPTGGRQPQHF. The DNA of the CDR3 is TGTGCCAGCAGTCCCACAGGGGGCAGGCAGCCCCAGCATTTT.